A selection of T cell receptor beta chains follows, all from one sample in a study of T-cell memory formation after mild COVID-19. Via MiXCR, TCRdb re-called the 5' RACE reads, giving one row per CDR3 protein. The repertoire holds 350,000 to 500,000 distinct CDR3 sequences, about a sixth seen once, with roughly a fifth in the top ten. The sequencing input was PBMCs or a T cell subset sorted from them (not recorded which). Receptors originate from a young man who had mild COVID-19 (a few samples of this study predate the infection). Cell type and time point are not known. CDR3s include the opening cysteine and the closing phenylalanine or tryptophan. D genes are given only for firm matches. Part of the rows lack a size; the others show once, few, many or a class for expanded clones.

d_call j_call clone_size v_call cdr3_nt cdr3_aa
. TRBJ2-4 few TRBV7-8 TGTGCCAGCAGCCACTGGCCCAGGAGGGAAAACATTCAGTACTTC CASSHWPRRENIQYF
. TRBJ2-1 . TRBV7-2 TGTGCCAGCAGCCCCACCCCGAAGAGCTCCTACAATGAGCAGTTCTTC CASSPTPKSSYNEQFF
TRBD1 TRBJ2-1 many TRBV5-5 TGTGCCAGCAGCGAAACCGGGACAGAAAGTGGCGGGCAGTTCTTC CASSETGTESGGQFF
. TRBJ2-1 . TRBV19 TGTGCCAGTACCCCCCGGGGAATGGGGTACAATGAGCAGTTCTTC CASTPRGMGYNEQFF
. TRBJ2-7 . TRBV7-9 TGTGCCAGCAGCTCGATCGCTCCTGCCGAGCAGTACTTC CASSSIAPAEQYF
. TRBJ1-6 few TRBV28 TGTGCCAGCAGTTTATCGGAGGGCTATAATTCACCCCTCCACTTT CASSLSEGYNSPLHF
. TRBJ2-5 . TRBV6-2/TRBV6-3 TGTGCCAGCCAATCCTTAGGGGAGACCCAGTACTTC CASQSLGETQYF
. TRBJ1-1 . TRBV7-3 TGTGCCAGCAGCTTAGTCGTCGGGGGCGAAGCTTTCTTT CASSLVVGGEAFF
TRBD1 TRBJ1-1 few TRBV7-9 TGTGCCAGCAGCGTGGGACAGTCAAACACTGAAGCTTTCTTT CASSVGQSNTEAFF
. TRBJ2-7 . TRBV5-6 TGTGCCAGCAGCCCGACCTGGACTACCTACGAGCAGTACTTC CASSPTWTTYEQYF
. TRBJ1-1 . TRBV7-2 TGTGCCAGCACCTTACTCACTGAAGCTTTCTTT CASTLLTEAFF
. TRBJ2-5 . TRBV6-5 TGTGCCAGCAGTTACGAGCACCAAGAGACCCAGTACTTC CASSYEHQETQYF
TRBD1 TRBJ2-2 . TRBV27 TGTGCCAGCAGTTGGACAGGGGGCGTTATCGGCGGGGAGCTGTTTTTT CASSWTGGVIGGELFF
. TRBJ2-5 . TRBV6-6 TGTGCCAGCAGGGAAATCGGACCACGCGAGAGACCCCAGTACTTC CASREIGPRERPQYF
. TRBJ2-2 few TRBV5-1 TGCGCCAGCAGCTGGGCAGACACCGGGGAGCTGTTTTTT CASSWADTGELFF
TRBD1 TRBJ1-2 few TRBV6-5 TGTGCCAGCACCCAACAGGGGGCCGCGGGGGGCTACACCTTC CASTQQGAAGGYTF
. TRBJ1-3 many TRBV7-2 TGTGCCAGCAGCTTAGGGGGCGTCTCTGGAAACACCATATATTTT CASSLGGVSGNTIYF
TRBD2 TRBJ2-4 few TRBV7-2 TGTGCCAGCAGCTTAGACCGAATCGGGGGGAGAAACATTCAGTACTTC CASSLDRIGGRNIQYF
. TRBJ1-5 . TRBV20-1 TGCAGTGCTAGGGCGGATTCCAATCAGCCCCAGCATTTT CSARADSNQPQHF
TRBD2 TRBJ2-1 . TRBV11-3 TGTGCCAGCAGCTTCGGGACTAGCGGGCAGTTCTTC CASSFGTSGQFF
. TRBJ2-2 few TRBV24-1 TGTGCCACCAGTGATATGTCAGGACAGAACACCGGGGAGCTGTTTTTT CATSDMSGQNTGELFF
. TRBJ2-1 . TRBV5-1 TGCGCCAGCAGCTGGATCGGACAGTACAATGAGCAGTTCTTC CASSWIGQYNEQFF
. TRBJ1-6 . TRBV6-5 TGTGCCAGCAGTTACTCGACTGGGACCGTCAATCTACCCCTCCACTTT CASSYSTGTVNLPLHF
. TRBJ2-5 few TRBV4-1 TGCGCCAGCAGCCTAAATCCCCCGGTTGGGACGGAAGAGACCCAGTACTTC CASSLNPPVGTEETQYF
TRBD2 TRBJ2-6 medium-sized TRBV4-2 TGTGCCAGCAGCCAAGAAGCGGGGGCTGGGGCCAACGTCCTGACTTTC CASSQEAGAGANVLTF
. TRBJ1-4 few TRBV6-5 TGTGCCAGCAGTACCTTCACTGGGGGTGAAAAACTGTTTTTT CASSTFTGGEKLFF
. TRBJ1-1 many TRBV5-1 TGCGCCAGCAGCTCCTTCTCGGCGGTTGCTGAAGCTTTCTTT CASSSFSAVAEAFF
TRBD2 TRBJ2-3 few TRBV5-1 TGCGCCAGCAGTGGTAGCGGGGCGGGCACAGATACGCAGTATTTT CASSGSGAGTDTQYF
. TRBJ2-7 . TRBV5-5 TGTGCCAGCAGCTTGTGGCAGGGGGGGAACGAGCAGTACTTC CASSLWQGGNEQYF
. TRBJ2-1 many TRBV4-1 TGCGCCAGCAGCCAAGCCGGGGGACTGGGCAATGAGCAGTTCTTC CASSQAGGLGNEQFF
TRBD1 TRBJ2-7 few TRBV4-2 TGTGCCAGCAGCAACTCCCAGGGGGCGCTTCCCTCCTACGAGCAGTACTTC CASSNSQGALPSYEQYF
. TRBJ2-1 . TRBV7-6 TGTGCCAGCAGCTTAGAAGCCCCGGGATCGAGCTCCTACAATGAGCAGTTCTTC CASSLEAPGSSSYNEQFF
. TRBJ2-3 . TRBV6-5 TGTGCCAGCAGTTACGCCCATCCGGGACACAGCACAGATACGCAGTATTTT CASSYAHPGHSTDTQYF
TRBD2 TRBJ2-1 . TRBV27 TGTGCCAGCAGGTGGACTAGCGGCAATGAGCAGTTCTTC CASRWTSGNEQFF
. TRBJ2-7 . TRBV4-1 TGCGCCAGCAGCCAAGAGGCCGCACCGGGTTACGAGCAGTACTTC CASSQEAAPGYEQYF
. TRBJ2-5 . TRBV6-2/TRBV6-3 TGTGCCAGCACTGACCCGGGGCCGGGGGAGACCCAGTACTTC CASTDPGPGETQYF
. TRBJ2-6 few TRBV12-3/TRBV12-4 TGTGCCAGCAGCCCTACCAGGTCCGGGGCCAACGTCCTGACTTTC CASSPTRSGANVLTF
TRBD1 TRBJ2-1 . TRBV5-1 TGCGCCAGCAGCGACCGGACAGGGGGGCCGGGTGAGCAGTTCTTC CASSDRTGGPGEQFF
. TRBJ1-2 . TRBV7-2 TGTGCCAGCAGCTTAGTAGGGCAGTTATATGGCTACACCTTC CASSLVGQLYGYTF
TRBD2 TRBJ2-1 many TRBV3-1 TGTGCCAGCAGCCCTATAGCGGGGGGATCCTACAATGAGCAGTTCTTC CASSPIAGGSYNEQFF
. TRBJ2-3 . TRBV18 TGTGCCAGCTCACCACCGACTATGGCAGATACGCAGTATTTT CASSPPTMADTQYF
. TRBJ2-7 few TRBV6-6 TGTGCCAGCAGTTTAAGGGGGGACGAGCAGTACTTC CASSLRGDEQYF
. TRBJ2-7 . TRBV27 TGTGCCAGCGGGTTGACAGGAGCCTACGAGCAGTACTTC CASGLTGAYEQYF
TRBD1 TRBJ1-1 . TRBV7-2 TGTGCCAGCAGCTCGAGACAGGGGGCGCGTTATTTCTTT CASSSRQGARYFF
. TRBJ1-2 few TRBV7-9 TGTGCCAGCATCCCCACAGGGTCCTATGGCTACACCTTC CASIPTGSYGYTF